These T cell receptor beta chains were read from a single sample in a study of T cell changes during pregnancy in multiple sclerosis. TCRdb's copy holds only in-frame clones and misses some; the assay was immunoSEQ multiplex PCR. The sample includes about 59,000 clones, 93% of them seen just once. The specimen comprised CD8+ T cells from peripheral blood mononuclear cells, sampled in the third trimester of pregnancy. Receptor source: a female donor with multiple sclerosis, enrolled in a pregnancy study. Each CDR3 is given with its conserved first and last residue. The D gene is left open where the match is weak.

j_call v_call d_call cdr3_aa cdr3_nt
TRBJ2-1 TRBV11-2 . CASSLGGSYNEQFF TGTGCCAGCAGCTTGGGGGGATCCTACAATGAGCAGTTCTTC
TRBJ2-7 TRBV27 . CASSPDQGYEQYF TGTGCCAGCAGTCCCGATCAGGGTTACGAGCAGTACTTC
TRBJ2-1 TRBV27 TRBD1 CASRTGAYYNEQFF TGTGCCAGCAGGACAGGGGCTTACTACAATGAGCAGTTCTTC
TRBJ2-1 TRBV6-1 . CASSEPGYDNEQFF TGTGCCAGCAGTGAACCGGGGTACGACAATGAGCAGTTCTTC
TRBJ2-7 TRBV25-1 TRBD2 CASGVWREGSYEQYF TGTGCCAGCGGGGTGTGGAGGGAGGGCTCCTACGAGCAGTACTTC
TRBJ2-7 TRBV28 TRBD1 CASSLPDRGRDEQYF TGTGCCAGCAGTTTACCGGACAGGGGGCGTGACGAGCAGTACTTC
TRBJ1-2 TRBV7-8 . CASSLRGMNHGYTF TGTGCCAGCAGCTTAAGAGGAATGAACCATGGCTACACCTTC
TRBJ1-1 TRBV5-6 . CASTGFFMNTEAFF TGTGCCAGTACCGGTTTCTTTATGAACACTGAAGCTTTCTTT
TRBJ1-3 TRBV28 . CASSLATGGNTIYF TGTGCCAGCAGTTTAGCGACAGGAGGAAACACCATATATTTT
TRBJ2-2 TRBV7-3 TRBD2 CASKTSEDGELFF TGTGCCAGCAAGACTAGCGAGGACGGGGAGCTGTTTTTT
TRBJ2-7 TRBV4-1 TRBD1 CASSQVGTGVAYEQYF TGCGCCAGCAGCCAAGTCGGGACAGGGGTGGCCTACGAGCAGTACTTC
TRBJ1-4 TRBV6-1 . CASSDGTLVEKLFF TGTGCCAGCAGTGACGGGACACTAGTTGAAAAACTGTTTTTT
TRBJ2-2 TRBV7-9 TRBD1 CASSPWTGGNTGELFF TGTGCCAGCAGCCCTTGGACAGGGGGGAACACCGGGGAGCTGTTTTTT
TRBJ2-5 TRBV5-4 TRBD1 CASSLIGGESETQYF TGTGCCAGCAGCTTAATAGGGGGCGAGTCAGAGACCCAGTACTTC
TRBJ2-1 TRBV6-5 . CASLKGAGGYNEQFF TGTGCCAGCCTTAAGGGGGCGGGAGGCTACAATGAGCAGTTCTTC
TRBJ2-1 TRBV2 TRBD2 CASSEPGGSYNEQFF TGTGCCAGCAGTGAACCGGGAGGCTCCTACAATGAGCAGTTCTTC
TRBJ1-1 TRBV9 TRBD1 CASSERDSRFAEAFF TGTGCCAGCAGCGAGAGGGACAGTCGGTTCGCTGAAGCTTTCTTT
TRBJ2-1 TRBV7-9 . CASSPDFPSSYNEQFF TGTGCCAGCAGCCCGGACTTCCCGAGCTCCTACAATGAGCAGTTCTTC
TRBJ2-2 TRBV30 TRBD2 CAWGSGTHNTGELFF TGTGCCTGGGGTAGCGGGACTCATAACACCGGGGAGCTGTTTTTT